This passage covers 4 T cell receptor beta chains from one sample sequenced in a study of blood T cell repertoires in COVID-19. Profiling relied on immunoSEQ multiplex PCR, and the TCRdb table lists in-frame clones only, not all of them. The table records about 230,000 clones, approximately 90% of them present only once. Sample: peripheral blood. Receptors originate from a man between 50 and 59 years old with COVID-19, enrolled during active disease.

This chain links TRBV29-1 with TRBJ2-1, with D tentatively TRBD2 (5 bases). The CDR3 runs to 15 residues. Trimming took off 0 bases at V and 6 bases at J, with 15 bases between the two ends. Looked up from germline, CDR1 is SQVTM and CDR2 is ANQGSEA. Here the CDR3 DNA reads TGCAGCGTTGAAGATAAGGCTAGCCCGAGCAATGAGCAGTTCTTC. Residues: CSVEDKASPSNEQFF.

This clone was observed once. This chain connects TRBV19 to TRBJ1-5; D not resolved. V shed 2 bases and J shed 1 base, with 6 bases lying between them. Germline V lookup: CDR1 LNHDA, CDR2 SQIVND (reference sequence). CDR3 length equals 14 residues. CDR3 loop: CASSISRSNQPQHF. The CDR3 DNA reads as TGTGCCAGTAGTATATCCAGAAGCAATCAGCCCCAGCATTTT.

The V and J genes are TRBV27 and TRBJ2-3, with 7 bases aligning to TRBD2. V was pared by 5 bases and J by 11 bases, with 10 bases of the junction left unmatched. Germline-derived CDR1 and CDR2 are MNHEY and SMNVEV (reference sequence). This CDR3 has 13 residues. CDR3 region: CASSPGGVRRQYF. CDR3 coding DNA: TGTGCCAGCAGTCCGGGGGGAGTACGCCGGCAGTATTTT.

This clone was observed once. The chain employs TRBV9 and TRBJ1-3; a possible D gene is TRBD1 (5 bases). CDR3 length: 15 residues. V shed 4 bases and J shed 8 bases, with 19 bases lying between them. Germline V gene data show CDR1 as SGDLS and CDR2 as YYNGEE. CDR3 protein: CASSREGHAVDTIYF. DNA for the CDR3: TGTGCCAGCAGCCGGGAGGGGCACGCAGTAGACACCATATATTTT.